This TCR beta chain was observed in a study of blood T cell repertoires in COVID-19 (TCRdb year 2020). Looking at the study overall: The collaborator samples originated in the United States, Italy and Spain and spanned the acute and convalescent phases of COVID-19. The material from the prospective study consisted of cDNA or gDNA derived from T cells, B-cell-depleted T cells, or PBMCs. Deeply sampled blood TCRbeta repertoires from subjects exposed to, actively infected with, or recovered from COVID-19 were included in the dataset. The repertoires were released in a freely available public database intended as a resource for research on the immune response to SARS-CoV-2. Samples were obtained from the ongoing ImmuneRACE study (first 160 participants) and from 1,254 subjects provided by 6 global collaborators. Nearly every sample came with metadata listing a de-identified subject ID, COVID-19 status, age in years and sex. HLA class I and class II types, where available, came from metadata supplied by the sample provider rather than from assay-based typing. Results the study describes overall, beyond this receptor: The amount of clinical and demographic metadata varied by source and participant and was provided uncurated.

Details on this clone: Its cognate antigen has yet to be identified. No much larger clonotype is one base removed from it; base qualities were not supplied.

TCRbeta CDR3 regions were amplified from genomic DNA using the immunoSEQ Assay, a bias-controlled multiplex PCR. The authors processed their data as follows. Within the assay, amplification of reference gene primers was used to estimate how many nucleated cells each sample contained. Sequence reads were collapsed and filtered to measure the absolute abundance of every unique TCRbeta CDR3 rearrangement. For each sample, productive Simpson clonality was calculated as the square root of Simpson's diversity index over productive rearrangements. The table was pulled from immuneACCESS by TCRdb, which kept in-frame rearrangements only. Such tables lose some clones; where checked, under half of the loss comes from unresolved V genes, and the rest has no known cause. V, J and clone size derive from that table, while D and trimming were established from the DNA sequence. This sample lists 100,000 or so clones; 85% to 95% were detected once. About 6.3% of the sample is in the top ten clones.

Each collaborating institution followed its own protocols to collect whole blood in K2EDTA tubes. Collaborator samples were shipped for TCRbeta analysis as frozen whole blood, isolated PBMCs, or DNA extracted from either sample type. The CDR1 and CDR2 encoded by the germline V gene (reference sequence) are MNHEY and SMNVEV. The CDR3 runs 13 residues from the cysteine to the phenylalanine. Of the read, only the CDR3 DNA is kept; its 39 bases are in frame from base 1. V loses 0 bases, J loses 1 base, and the germline ends lie 3 bases apart. The chain employs TRBV27 and TRBJ1-1; no confident D gene assignment can be made. Sequenced material: peripheral blood. This TCR derives from a woman aged 60-70 years with active COVID-19. The CDR3 in this case is CASSLSRNTEAFF. The DNA sequence is as follows: TGTGCCAGCAGTTTATCCCGGAACACTGAAGCTTTCTTT.